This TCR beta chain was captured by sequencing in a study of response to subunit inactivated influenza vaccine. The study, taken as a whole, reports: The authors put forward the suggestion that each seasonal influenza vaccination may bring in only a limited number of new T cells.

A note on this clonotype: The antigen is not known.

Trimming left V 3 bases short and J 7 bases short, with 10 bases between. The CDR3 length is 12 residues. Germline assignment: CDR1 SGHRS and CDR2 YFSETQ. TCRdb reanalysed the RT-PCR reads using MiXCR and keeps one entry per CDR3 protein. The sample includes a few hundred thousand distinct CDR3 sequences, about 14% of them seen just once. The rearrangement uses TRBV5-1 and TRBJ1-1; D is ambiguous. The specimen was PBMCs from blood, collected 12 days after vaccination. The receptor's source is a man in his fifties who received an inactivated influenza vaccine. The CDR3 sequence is CASSSDNREAFF. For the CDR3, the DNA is TGCGCCAGCAGCTCTGACAACCGTGAAGCTTTCTTT.